The T cell receptor (beta chain) described here comes from a study of metastatic and nonmetastatic thyroid tumors. Study-wide context: Across blood and tumor or nodule tissue, repertoires from malignant and benign thyroid patients were compared with one another.

Study-wide findings and caveats: Malignant thyroid tumors reportedly exceeded benign nodules significantly in TCR beta diversity, with the difference appearing in blood and tumor.

Authors' processing steps: The study's classifier, a distant-metastasis tool for papillary thyroid cancer, was built using CDR3 differences across clinicopathological groups. TCRdb re-called the PCR reads with MiXCR. V and J calls and clone size were set by TCRdb, not the authors. The data hold 10,000 to 15,000 clones, with under 30% observed a single time. All patients were untreated before thyroid surgery. A remark on this clone: Its antigen is not identified.

After removal of 0 bases from V and 1 base from J, the junction contained 3 bases not matched to a gene. Germline values: CDR1 SGHRS, CDR2 YFSETQ. There are 15 residues in the CDR3. The rearrangement links TRBV5-1 to TRBJ1-1, with 7 bases that match TRBD1. The TCR was taken from a female donor with papillary thyroid cancer or a benign thyroid nodule (not recorded which). Some clones in this sample may be carry-over from other donors' samples. The material sequenced was tumor tissue. CDR3 sequence (DNA): TGCGCCAGCAGCTTGGTAGGACAGGAGAACACTGAAGCTTTCTTT. Encoded protein: CASSLVGQENTEAFF.